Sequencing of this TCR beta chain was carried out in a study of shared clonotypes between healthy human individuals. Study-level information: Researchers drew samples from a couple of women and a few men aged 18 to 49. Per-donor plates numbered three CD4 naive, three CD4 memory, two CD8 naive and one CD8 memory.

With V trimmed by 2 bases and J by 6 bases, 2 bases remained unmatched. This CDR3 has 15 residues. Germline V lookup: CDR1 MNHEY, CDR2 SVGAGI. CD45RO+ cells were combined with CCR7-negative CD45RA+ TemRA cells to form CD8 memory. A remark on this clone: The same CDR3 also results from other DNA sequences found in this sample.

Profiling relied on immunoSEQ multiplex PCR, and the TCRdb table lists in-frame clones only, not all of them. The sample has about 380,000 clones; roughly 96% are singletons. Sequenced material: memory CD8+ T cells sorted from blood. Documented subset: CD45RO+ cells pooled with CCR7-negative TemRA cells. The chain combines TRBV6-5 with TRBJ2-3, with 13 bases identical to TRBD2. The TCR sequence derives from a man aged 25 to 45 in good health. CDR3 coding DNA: TGTGCCAGCAGTTACGGGACTAGCGGGACGGATACGCAGTATTTT. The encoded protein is CASSYGTSGTDTQYF.